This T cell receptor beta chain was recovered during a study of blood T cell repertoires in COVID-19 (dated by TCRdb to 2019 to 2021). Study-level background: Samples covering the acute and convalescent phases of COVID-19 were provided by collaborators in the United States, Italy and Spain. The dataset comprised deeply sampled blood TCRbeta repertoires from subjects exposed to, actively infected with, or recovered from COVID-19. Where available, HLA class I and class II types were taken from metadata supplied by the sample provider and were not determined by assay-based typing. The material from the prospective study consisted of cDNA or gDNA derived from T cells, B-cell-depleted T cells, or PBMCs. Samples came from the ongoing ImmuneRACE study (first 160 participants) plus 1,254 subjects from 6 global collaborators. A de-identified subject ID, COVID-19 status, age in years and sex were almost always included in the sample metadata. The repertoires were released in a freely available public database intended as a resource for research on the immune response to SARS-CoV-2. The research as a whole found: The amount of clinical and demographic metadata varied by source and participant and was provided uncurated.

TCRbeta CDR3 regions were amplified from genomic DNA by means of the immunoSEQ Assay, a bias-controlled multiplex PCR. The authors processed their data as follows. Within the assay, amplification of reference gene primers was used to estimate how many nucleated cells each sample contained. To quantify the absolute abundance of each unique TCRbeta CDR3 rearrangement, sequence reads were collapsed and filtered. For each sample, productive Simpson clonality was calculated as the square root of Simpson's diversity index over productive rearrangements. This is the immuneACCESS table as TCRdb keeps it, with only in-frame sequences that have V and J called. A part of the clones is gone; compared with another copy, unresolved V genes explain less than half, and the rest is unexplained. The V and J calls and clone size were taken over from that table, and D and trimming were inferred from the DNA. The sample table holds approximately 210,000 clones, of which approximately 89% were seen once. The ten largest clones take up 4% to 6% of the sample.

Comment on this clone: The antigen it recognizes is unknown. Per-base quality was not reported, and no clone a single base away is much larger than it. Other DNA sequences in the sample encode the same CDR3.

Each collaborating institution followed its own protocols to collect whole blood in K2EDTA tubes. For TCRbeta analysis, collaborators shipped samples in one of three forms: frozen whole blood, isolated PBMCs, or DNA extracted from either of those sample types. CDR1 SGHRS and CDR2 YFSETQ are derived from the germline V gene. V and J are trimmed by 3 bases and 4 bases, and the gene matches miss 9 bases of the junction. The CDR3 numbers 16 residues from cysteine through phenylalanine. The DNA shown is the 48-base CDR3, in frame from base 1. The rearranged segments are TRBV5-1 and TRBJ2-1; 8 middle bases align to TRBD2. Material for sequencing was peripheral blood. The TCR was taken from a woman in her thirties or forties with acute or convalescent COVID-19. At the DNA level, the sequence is TGCGCCAGCAGCTCGTCAACGGGGGGGCCTTACAATGAGCAGTTCTTC. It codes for CASSSSTGGPYNEQFF.